The sequence of this TCR beta chain was determined in a study of cytomegalovirus exposure and HLA in healthy donors. Study findings and constraints: The only immune exposure information that was available was CMV serostatus. Cytomegalovirus-associated status was assigned to fewer than 200 TCR beta chains.

A note on this clone: Its specificity is not known.

PCR primers comprised 60 Vbeta and 13 Jbeta primers. The repertoire was sequenced with immunoSEQ multiplex PCR; TCRdb's copy has only in-frame clones and lacks some. This sample has approximately 200,000 clones, with approximately 84% found just once. Likely unrecorded immune exposures existed in these nominally healthy donors. This sequence was found in a boy younger than 18 in good health and CMV-seronegative. The sample was PBMCs.

In DNA, the CDR3 is TGTGCCAGCAGTTTAAACAGGGGGACTAATGAAAAACTGTTTTTT. Translation: CASSLNRGTNEKLFF. This chain connects TRBV27 to TRBJ1-4; 8 bases are shared with TRBD1. The CDR3 extends over 15 amino acids. J lost 2 bases, V lost 2 bases, and 1 base had no gene match. CDR1 and CDR2 (germline): MNHEY, SMNVEV (reference sequence). Using reference TRBV27 and TRBJ1-4 for the parts outside the CDR3, the full variable domain is EAQVTQNPRYLITVTGKKLTVTCSQNMNHEYMSWYRQDPGLGLRQIYYSMNVEVTDKGDVPEGYKVSRKEKRNFPLILESPSPNQTSLYFCASSLNRGTNEKLFFGSGTQLSVL.